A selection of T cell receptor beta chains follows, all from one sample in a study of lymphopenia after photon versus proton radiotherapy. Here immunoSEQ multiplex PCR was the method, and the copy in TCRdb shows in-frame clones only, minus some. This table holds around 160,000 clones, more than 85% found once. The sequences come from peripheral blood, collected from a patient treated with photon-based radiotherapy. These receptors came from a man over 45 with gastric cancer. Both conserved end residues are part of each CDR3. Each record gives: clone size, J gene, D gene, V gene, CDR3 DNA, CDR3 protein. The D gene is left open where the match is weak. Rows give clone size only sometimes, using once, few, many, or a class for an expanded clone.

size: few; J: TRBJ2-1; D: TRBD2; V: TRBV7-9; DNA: TGTGCCAGCAGCCCCAAGACAATGAGGCGCGGGGGGCTCTACAATGAGCAGTTCTTC; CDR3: CASSPKTMRRGGLYNEQFF
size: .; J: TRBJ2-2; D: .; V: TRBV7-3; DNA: TGTGCCAGCAGCTTGTCCGGGACCGGGGAGCTGTTTTTT; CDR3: CASSLSGTGELFF
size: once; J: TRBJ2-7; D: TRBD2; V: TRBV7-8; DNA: TGTGCCAGCAGCTTAGTTCTAGCGGCGACTGTGGAGGACCGCTCCTACGAGCAGTACTTC; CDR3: CASSLVLAATVEDRSYEQYF
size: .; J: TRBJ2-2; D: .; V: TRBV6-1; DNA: TGTGCCAGTGCCCCTCCCCCGGACACCGGGGAGCTGTTTTTT; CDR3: CASAPPPDTGELFF
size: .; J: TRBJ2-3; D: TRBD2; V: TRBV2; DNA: TGTGCCATCAGGGGGGGGACTAGCGGGACCGGGTGGACAGATACGCAGTATTTT; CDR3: CAIRGGTSGTGWTDTQYF
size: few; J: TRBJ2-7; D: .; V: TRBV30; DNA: TGTGCCTGGAGACTAACCAGCTCCTACGAGCAGTACTTC; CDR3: CAWRLTSSYEQYF
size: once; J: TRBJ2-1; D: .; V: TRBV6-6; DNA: TGTGCCAGCAGCTCAACGGGCGGGATCAACAATGAGCAGTTCTTC; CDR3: CASSSTGGINNEQFF
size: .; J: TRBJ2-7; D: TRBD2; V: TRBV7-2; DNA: TGTGCCAGCAGCCCTCCGGGACTAGCAGGGCGGGAGCAGTACTTC; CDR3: CASSPPGLAGREQYF
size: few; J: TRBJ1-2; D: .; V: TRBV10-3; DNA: TGTGCCATCACCGAAGGGGCCTCTGGGGATGGCTACACCTTC; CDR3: CAITEGASGDGYTF
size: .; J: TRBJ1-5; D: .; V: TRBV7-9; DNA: TGTGCCAGCAGCAGGGACGGTAGCAATCAGCCCCAGCATTTT; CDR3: CASSRDGSNQPQHF
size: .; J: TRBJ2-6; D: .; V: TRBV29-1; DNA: TGCAGCGTTGAAGCGCTCTCTGGGGCCAACGTCCTGACTTTC; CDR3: CSVEALSGANVLTF
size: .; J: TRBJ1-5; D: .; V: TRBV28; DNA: TGTGCCAGCAGTCCCCCCGGGACACTTGACGGAGGTAATCAGCCCCAGCATTTT; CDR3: CASSPPGTLDGGNQPQHF
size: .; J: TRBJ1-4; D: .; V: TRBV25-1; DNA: TGTGCCAGCAGTCGAATGGGGACCCCTGGTGAAAAACTGTTTTTT; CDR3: CASSRMGTPGEKLFF
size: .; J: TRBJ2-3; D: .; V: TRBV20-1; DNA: TGCAGTGCTAGCAGGTCAGATACGCAGTATTTT; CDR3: CSASRSDTQYF
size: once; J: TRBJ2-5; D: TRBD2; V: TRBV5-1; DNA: TGCGCCAGCAGCTTGGCAGGCCGGGGGGGGACCCAGTACTTC; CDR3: CASSLAGRGGTQYF
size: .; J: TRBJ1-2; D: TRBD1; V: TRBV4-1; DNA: TGCGCCAGCAGCCAAGCTGGGACAGAACTATGGAGCTACACCTTC; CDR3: CASSQAGTELWSYTF
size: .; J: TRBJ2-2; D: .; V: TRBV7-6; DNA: TGTGCCAGCAGCTTGGGGACAACTCCCGGGGAGCTGTTTTTT; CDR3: CASSLGTTPGELFF
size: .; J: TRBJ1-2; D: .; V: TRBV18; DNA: TGTGCCAGCTCACCATCCAGGGACCAAAGGGGAACTTATGGCTACACCTTC; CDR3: CASSPSRDQRGTYGYTF
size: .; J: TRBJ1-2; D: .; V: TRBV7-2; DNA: TGTGCCAGCAGCTTAGGTGCAGGGGTAAACTATGGCTACACCTTC; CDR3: CASSLGAGVNYGYTF
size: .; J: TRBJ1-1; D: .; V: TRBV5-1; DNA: TGCGCCAGCAGCTTGACAGGGAACACTGAAGCTTTCTTT; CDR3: CASSLTGNTEAFF
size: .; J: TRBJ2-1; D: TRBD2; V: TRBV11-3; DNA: TGTGCCAGCAGCCCGGGGCCATATGTAGCGGGAGTGTTCAATGAGCAGTTCTTC; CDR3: CASSPGPYVAGVFNEQFF
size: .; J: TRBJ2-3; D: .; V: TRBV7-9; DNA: TGTGCCAGCAGCTTAGCTTTTAGCACAGATACGCAGTATTTT; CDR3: CASSLAFSTDTQYF
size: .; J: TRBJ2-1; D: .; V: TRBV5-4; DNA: TGTGCCAGCAGCTCTAAAACAGGGGAGGATGAGCAGTTCTTC; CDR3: CASSSKTGEDEQFF
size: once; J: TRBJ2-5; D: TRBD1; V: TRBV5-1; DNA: TGCGCCAGCATCAAAACCGGGACAGTTAAAGAGACCCAGTACTTC; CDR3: CASIKTGTVKETQYF
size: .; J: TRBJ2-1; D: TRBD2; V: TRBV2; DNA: TGTGCCAGCAAGCTAGCGGGAGAGCAGTTCTTC; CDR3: CASKLAGEQFF
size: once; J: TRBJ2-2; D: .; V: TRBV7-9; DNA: TGTGCCAGCAGCTTCGAGACAGGGAGGACCGGGGAGCTGTTTTTT; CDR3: CASSFETGRTGELFF
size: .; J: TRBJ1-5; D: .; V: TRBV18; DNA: TGTGCCAGCTCACCGACAGGCCCTAATCAGCCCCAGCATTTT; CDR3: CASSPTGPNQPQHF
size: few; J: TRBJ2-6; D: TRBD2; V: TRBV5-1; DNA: TGCGCCAGCAGCTTGGCCCTAGCGGGAGGAAGTGGGGCCAACGTCCTGACTTTC; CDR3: CASSLALAGGSGANVLTF
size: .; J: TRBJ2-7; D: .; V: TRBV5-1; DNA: TGCGCCAGCAGCTTCTACAACTCCTACGAGCAGTACTTC; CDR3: CASSFYNSYEQYF
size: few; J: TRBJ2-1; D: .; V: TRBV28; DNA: TGTGCCAGCAGTCCCAACAGGAGGGACTACAATGAGCAGTTCTTC; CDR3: CASSPNRRDYNEQFF
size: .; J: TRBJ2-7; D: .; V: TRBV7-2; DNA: TGTGCCAGCAGCACTAGCCCTGGGCACTACGAGCAGTACTTC; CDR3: CASSTSPGHYEQYF
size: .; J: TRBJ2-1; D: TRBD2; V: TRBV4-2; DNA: TGTGCCAGCAGCCAAGAAGGTCTAGCGGGCTCTGTCTACAATGAGCAGTTCTTC; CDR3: CASSQEGLAGSVYNEQFF
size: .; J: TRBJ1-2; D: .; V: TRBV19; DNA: TGTGCCAGTAATAATCCGGGGGCCCCCGATAACACCGCCTATGGCTACACCTTC; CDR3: CASNNPGAPDNTAYGYTF
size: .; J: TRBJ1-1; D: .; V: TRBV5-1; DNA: TGCGCCAGCAGCGGGCAAGTTGGAGGGACTGAAGCTTTCTTT; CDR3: CASSGQVGGTEAFF
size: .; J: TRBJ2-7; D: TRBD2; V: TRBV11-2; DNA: TGTGCCAGCAGCTCCCCGACCGGGAGGGGATCCTACGAGCAGTACTTC; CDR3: CASSSPTGRGSYEQYF
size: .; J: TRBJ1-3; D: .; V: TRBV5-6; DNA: TGTGCCAGCAGCTTAGGGATCGCTGGAAACACCATATATTTT; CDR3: CASSLGIAGNTIYF
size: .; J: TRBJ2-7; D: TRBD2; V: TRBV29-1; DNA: TGCAGCGTTGTAGGGACTAGCTCTTCCTACGAGCAGTACTTC; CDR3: CSVVGTSSSYEQYF
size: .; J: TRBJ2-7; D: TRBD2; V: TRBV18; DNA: TGTGCCAGCTCACCACCGATGAGCGGGACTAATTCCTACGAGCAGTACTTC; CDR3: CASSPPMSGTNSYEQYF
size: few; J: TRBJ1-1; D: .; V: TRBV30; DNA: TGTGCCTGGATAACGGCAGGGGTCACTGAAGCTTTCTTT; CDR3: CAWITAGVTEAFF